This entry lists 19 T cell receptor beta chains sequenced from one sample in a study of identical twins. TCRdb processed the 5' RACE reads anew with MiXCR; each CDR3 protein has one entry. The repertoire includes roughly 250,000 distinct CDR3 sequences, over 13% of them detected once, and around 8.9% sits in the top ten. The specimen sequenced was memory (CD45RO+) T cells sorted from blood. These receptors were obtained from a woman aged 18-30 years in good health.

This clonotype was picked up a small number of times. The chain uses TRBV6-1 and TRBJ2-3; D uncertain. The V end was cut by 8 bases, the J end by 7 bases, with 16 bases between. This CDR3 is built from 13 residues. Germline CDR1 and CDR2: MNHNS and SASEGT. CDR3 amino acids: CASAEQTRYTQYF. DNA for the CDR3: TGTGCCAGCGCTGAACAAACGCGATATACGCAGTATTTT.

This clonotype has just a few counts. J is TRBJ2-5 and V is TRBV20-1; D is ambiguous. The length of the CDR3 is 11 residues. V shed 3 bases and J shed 7 bases, with 9 bases lying between them. Germline V CDR1 and CDR2: DFQATT, SNEGSKA (reference sequence). In DNA, the CDR3 is TGCAGTGCTAGCATCCCGACGACCCAGTACTTC. This sequence encodes CSASIPTTQYF.

There are many counts of this clonotype. The rearrangement uses TRBV12-3 or TRBV12-4 and TRBJ1-5; 9 positions match TRBD1. Trimming took 5 bases from V and 2 from J; bases not matched to a gene: 7. There are 16 residues in the CDR3. DNA for the CDR3: TGTGCCAGCAGTCATCAGACAGGGGGAGGCAATCAGCCCCAGCATTTT. Amino acids: CASSHQTGGGNQPQHF.

The CDR3: CASRPPDRVGGYTF. The CDR3 DNA reads TGTGCCAGCAGGCCCCCTGACAGGGTTGGCGGCTACACCTTC. V gene TRBV12-3 or TRBV12-4 combines with J gene TRBJ1-2, with 7 bases identical to TRBD1. Losses at the gene ends were 6 bases for V and 8 bases for J; bases not matched to a gene: 12. The CDR3 length is 14 residues.

The chain carries TRBV10-3 and TRBJ2-6, with 9 bases lining up with TRBD2. This CDR3 region has 17 residues. Germline CDR1 and CDR2: ENHRY and SYGVKD. Trimming at V came to 6 bases and at J to 0 bases, leaving 6 bases not matched to a gene. Written as DNA, the CDR3 is TGTGCCATCAGCCCATCTAGCGGGAACTCTGGGGCCAACGTCCTGACTTTC. Amino acids: CAISPSSGNSGANVLTF.

This chain links TRBV11-3 with TRBJ2-1; 10 positions match TRBD1. The CDR3 runs to 16 residues. Trimming removed 4 bases from V and 5 bases from J; junction bases left unmatched: 8. Per germline, CDR1 SGHNT and CDR2 YENEEA. CDR3 loop: CASSSIRDRGNNEQFF. The CDR3 DNA follows: TGTGCCAGCAGCTCAATCCGGGACAGGGGCAACAATGAGCAGTTCTTC.

This clonotype has only a few counts. J is TRBJ1-6 and V is TRBV2, with TRBD1 identical over 10 bases. CDR1 SNHLY and CDR2 FYNNEI come from the germline V gene. There are 16 residues in the CDR3. Trimming cost V 4 bases and J 9 bases; bases outside gene matches: 9. The CDR3 spells CASSAWTGGYASPLHF. The CDR3 DNA follows: TGTGCCAGCAGTGCTTGGACAGGGGGATATGCTTCACCCCTCCACTTT.

This clonotype was counted between two and nine times. The V and J genes are TRBV6-6 and TRBJ1-1; TRBD1 might be the D (5 bases). Per germline, CDR1 MNHNY and CDR2 SVGAGI (reference sequence). This CDR3 has 12 residues. V dropped 4 bases and J dropped 11 bases, with 14 bases sitting between them. CDR3 loop: CASSFKGLEAFF. Written as DNA, the CDR3 is TGTGCCAGCAGTTTTAAGGGGTTGGAGGCTTTCTTT.

This clonotype was observed a handful of times. The chain has TRBV20-1 and TRBJ1-2, with D hard to call. Per germline, CDR1 DFQATT and CDR2 SNEGSKA (reference sequence). The CDR3 spans 9 residues. CDR3 amino acids: CSLNYGYTF. CDR3 bases: TGCAGCCTTAACTATGGCTACACCTTC.

The CDR3 reads CASSADLTGPGADTQYF. The CDR3 region has the DNA TGTGCCAGCAGTGCCGACTTGACAGGGCCGGGGGCAGATACGCAGTATTTT. This sequence joins TRBV6-4 and TRBJ2-3; D is perhaps TRBD1 (7 bases). Germline V gene sequence: CDR1 MRHNA, CDR2 SNTAGT. The CDR3 length is 17 residues. Trimming took off 4 bases at V and 4 bases at J, with 21 bases between the two ends.

This clonotype was detected ten times or more. This chain links TRBV29-1 with TRBJ1-2; a possible D gene is TRBD1 (5 bases). CDR1 is SQVTM, CDR2 ANQGSEA, per germline. The CDR3 covers 14 residues. Between the trimmed V and J ends, which lost 5 bases and 4 bases, there was a span of 17 bases. The DNA of the CDR3 is TGCAGCGTTAAATCAGGGACCCTTGCCTATGGCTACACCTTC. Amino acids: CSVKSGTLAYGYTF.

The chain uses TRBV10-3 and TRBJ1-5; the match to TRBD1 covers 8 bases. Germline CDR1 is ENHRY and CDR2 is SYGVKD. The CDR3 runs 15 residues. V shed 10 bases and J 3 bases; nucleotides not matched to a gene: 11. CDR3: CATADRVQTNQPQHF. DNA for the CDR3: TGTGCCACCGCGGACAGGGTTCAAACCAATCAGCCCCAGCATTTT.

The sample holds a few counts of this clonotype. The chain carries TRBV12-3 or TRBV12-4 and TRBJ1-1, with no clear D. V dropped 6 bases and J dropped 1 base, with 15 bases sitting between them. The CDR3 totals 15 residues. This chain's CDR3 is CASRSPRTSNTEAFF. The CDR3 region has the DNA TGTGCCAGCAGAAGTCCACGAACTTCGAACACTGAAGCTTTCTTT.

The J gene is TRBJ2-3, the V gene TRBV12-3 or TRBV12-4; 9 bases line up with TRBD1. The CDR3 loop spans 15 amino acids. Trimming removed 6 bases from V and 7 bases from J; junction bases left unmatched: 11. The chain's CDR3 is CASRDTGGIWNTQYF. The CDR3 DNA reads as TGTGCCAGCAGAGATACAGGGGGCATTTGGAATACGCAGTATTTT.

A few counts support this clonotype. This rearrangement joins TRBV6-5 to TRBJ2-1, with 11 bases identical to TRBD2. Germline V gene lookup returns CDR1 MNHEY and CDR2 SVGAGI. There are 18 residues in the CDR3. V gave up 4 bases and J gave up 6 bases; unmatched junction bases: 14. DNA of the CDR3: TGTGCCAGCAGTTCAAACCTCCTACTAGCGGGGGAAAGCAATGAGCAGTTCTTC. It codes for CASSSNLLLAGESNEQFF.

This chain links TRBV20-1 with TRBJ2-3; no definite D call. Trimming stripped 4 bases from V and 6 bases from J, with 11 bases between. Germline CDR1 is DFQATT and CDR2 is SNEGSKA (reference sequence). The CDR3 sequence is 12 residues long. CDR3 amino acids: CSAKTQRDTQYF. Written as DNA, the CDR3 is TGCAGTGCTAAGACACAAAGGGATACGCAGTATTTT.

This clonotype came up a few times. The CDR3 is CSAPRPSGSQNIQYF. CDR3 DNA sequence: TGCAGTGCCCCTAGACCTAGCGGGAGTCAAAACATTCAGTACTTC. This chain connects TRBV20-1 to TRBJ2-4, with TRBD2 matching 10 bases. The length of the CDR3 is 15 residues. Germline CDR1 and CDR2: DFQATT and SNEGSKA (reference sequence). V gave up 6 bases and J gave up 5 bases; unmatched junction bases: 10.

The gene calls are TRBV3-1 and TRBJ2-7, with D possibly matching TRBD1 (6 bases). The length of the CDR3 is 18 residues. The germline V gene has CDR1 LGHDT and CDR2 YNNKEL (reference sequence). V shed 0 bases and J shed 0 bases, with 18 bases lying between them. The CDR3 DNA follows: TGTGCCAGCAGCCAAGATTTCCCTAATACAGGGCTCTCCTACGAGCAGTACTTC. The encoded protein is CASSQDFPNTGLSYEQYF.

The rearrangement joins TRBV12-3 or TRBV12-4 to TRBJ2-7, with TRBD1 matching 9 bases. CDR3 length: 14 residues. Trimming at V came to 6 bases and at J to 6 bases, leaving 9 bases not matched to a gene. The DNA of the CDR3 is TGTGCCAGCAGATCCGGGACAGGGCCCCTCGAGCAGTACTTC. It encodes CASRSGTGPLEQYF.